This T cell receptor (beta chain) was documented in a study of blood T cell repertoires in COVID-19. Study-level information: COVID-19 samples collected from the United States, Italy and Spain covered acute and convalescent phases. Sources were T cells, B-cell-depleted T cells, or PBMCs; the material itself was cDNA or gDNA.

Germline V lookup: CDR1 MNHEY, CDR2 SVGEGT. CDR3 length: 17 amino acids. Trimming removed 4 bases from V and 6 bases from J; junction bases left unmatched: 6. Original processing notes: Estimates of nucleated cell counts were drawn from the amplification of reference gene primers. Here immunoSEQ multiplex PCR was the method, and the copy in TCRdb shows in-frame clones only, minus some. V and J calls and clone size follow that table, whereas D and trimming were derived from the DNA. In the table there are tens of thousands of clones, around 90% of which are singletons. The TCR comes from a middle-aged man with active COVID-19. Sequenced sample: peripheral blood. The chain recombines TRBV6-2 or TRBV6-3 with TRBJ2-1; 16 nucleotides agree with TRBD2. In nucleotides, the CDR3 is TGTGCCAGCAGTTTTACCGGGACTAGCGGGGGGGCCAATGAGCAGTTCTTC. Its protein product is CASSFTGTSGGANEQFF.